This entry lists 25 T cell receptor beta chains sequenced from one sample in a study of shared clonotypes between healthy human individuals. TCRdb's copy holds only in-frame clones and misses some; the assay was immunoSEQ multiplex PCR. The repertoire holds about 490,000 clones, with less than 80% as singletons. Sample: PBMCs. The receptors were sampled from a woman aged 40 to 55 in good health. Some clones in this sample may be carry-over from other donors' samples.

This rearrangement joins TRBV19 to TRBJ2-1, with 8 bases lining up with TRBD2. Germline trimming cut 6 bases from V and 4 bases from J; bases unmatched to any gene: 8. CDR3 length: 15 residues. CDR1 is LNHDA and CDR2 is SQIVND in the germline V gene (reference sequence). CDR3 residues: CASSIRTSRYNEQFF. CDR3 nucleotides: TGTGCCAGTAGCATCCGGACTAGCAGATACAATGAGCAGTTCTTC.

The rearrangement joins TRBV2 to TRBJ1-5, with 8 bases aligning to TRBD1. Losses at the gene ends were 6 bases for V and 0 bases for J; bases not matched to a gene: 4. From germline, CDR1 is SNHLY and CDR2 FYNNEI. The CDR3 runs 15 residues. The CDR3: CASSPTGDSNQPQHF. The CDR3 DNA follows: TGTGCCAGCAGCCCGACAGGGGATAGCAATCAGCCCCAGCATTTT.

This rearrangement joins TRBV7-9 to TRBJ2-5; 11 bases are shared with TRBD2. The trim removed 3 bases at V and 1 base at J, leaving 4 bases unmatched. The CDR3 has 16 amino acids. The germline CDR1 and CDR2 sequences are SEHNR and FQNEAQ (reference sequence). CDR3 sequence (DNA): TGTGCCAGCAGCTTGGGGACTAGCGGCGTCCAAGAGACCCAGTACTTC. It yields the protein CASSLGTSGVQETQYF.

The V gene is TRBV6-1, the J gene TRBJ2-7, with 8 bases matching TRBD2. The CDR3 consists of 15 residues. Germline V gene lookup returns CDR1 MNHNS and CDR2 SASEGT. With 3 bases clipped from V and 4 bases from J, the junction kept 8 bases outside the gene matches. The CDR3 protein is CASSEVPGGVYEQYF. The CDR3 DNA reads TGTGCCAGCAGTGAGGTGCCGGGAGGGGTATACGAGCAGTACTTC.

This clone has a single count. V usage is TRBV30 and J usage is TRBJ1-2; D might be TRBD1 (5 bases). V dropped 1 base and J dropped 1 base, with 10 bases sitting between them. CDR3 length: 14 amino acids. Germline V gene data show CDR1 as GTSNPN and CDR2 as SVGIG (reference sequence). CDR3 amino acids: CAWSGQSLNYGYTF. CDR3 in DNA: TGTGCCTGGAGTGGACAGTCCCTTAACTATGGCTACACCTTC.

The rearrangement links TRBV5-4 to TRBJ2-7, with D perhaps TRBD2 (6 bases). Trimming took 3 bases from V and 2 from J, leaving 12 bases between them. Germline values: CDR1 SGHNT, CDR2 YYREEE (reference sequence). This CDR3 is 14 amino acids long. The CDR3 sequence is CASSSRDSPYEQYF. In DNA form, the CDR3 reads TGTGCCAGCAGCTCCCGGGACTCTCCCTACGAGCAGTACTTC.

This sequence joins TRBV21-1 and TRBJ2-7; TRBD2, the table's D call, was not compared with the DNA. TRBV21-1 is reported as a pseudogene. The CDR3 runs to 17 residues. This CDR3 reads CASSKWGLAGRSYEQYF. As DNA, the CDR3 is TGTGCCAGCAGCAAATGGGGACTAGCGGGCCGCTCCTACGAGCAGTACTTC.

This clone was observed a few times. The chain has TRBV6-4 and TRBJ2-3; 11 bases match TRBD2. The CDR3 has 16 residues. Germline-derived CDR1 and CDR2 are MRHNA and SNTAGT. With V trimmed by 4 bases and J by 6 bases, 9 bases remained unmatched. The CDR3 is CASSGETSGSVDTQYF. Here the CDR3 DNA reads TGTGCCAGCAGTGGAGAAACTAGCGGGAGTGTCGATACGCAGTATTTT.

This clone was detected once. This chain joins TRBV28 and TRBJ2-7; TRBD1 matches 8 bases. The CDR3 contains 13 residues. V lost 8 bases, J lost 6 bases, and 9 bases stayed unmatched. Germline V lookup: CDR1 MDHEN, CDR2 SYDVKM. The CDR3 sequence: CASLGQGLGEQYF. The CDR3, as DNA: TGTGCCAGCCTCGGACAGGGCTTGGGCGAGCAGTACTTC.

This chain joins TRBV18 and TRBJ1-1; TRBD1 agrees at 7 bases. Germline V CDR1 and CDR2: KGHSH, LQKENI. The V segment lost 3 bases and the J segment 3 bases; nucleotides outside the gene matches: 7. CDR3 length: 15 amino acids. The DNA for the CDR3 is TGTGCCAGCTCACCGCCGGGACAGTGGGACACTGAAGCTTTCTTT. Its translation is CASSPPGQWDTEAFF.

Points on this clone: This likely comes from a read error, as the CDR3 has no conserved phenylalanine or tryptophan at its end. Because the CDR3's place on the DNA is in doubt, the DNA is left out and the CDR3 is given as listed by TCRdb. This chain uses TRBV7-9 with TRBJ1-1; the table's D call TRBD1 went unverified against the DNA. Looked up from germline, CDR1 is SEHNR and CDR2 is FQNEAQ (reference sequence). The CDR3 adds up to 14 amino acids, both ends counted. The CDR3 is CASRPPGQVTEAFS.

The table lists this clone with a count of one. The gene calls are TRBV18 and TRBJ2-1; tentatively, D is TRBD1 (5 bases). CDR3 size: 11 residues. The germline CDR1 and CDR2 sequences are KGHSH and LQKENI. V lost 4 bases to trimming and J lost 7 bases, with 5 bases between them. This CDR3 is CASSQGNEQFF. The CDR3 DNA follows: TGTGCCAGCTCACAGGGGAATGAGCAGTTCTTC.

The chain has TRBV15 and TRBJ1-1; a possible D gene is TRBD1 (6 bases). V was clipped by 0 bases and J by 6 bases, with 14 bases between them. This CDR3 contains 15 residues. Germline V CDR1 and CDR2: LNHNV, YYDKDF (reference sequence). DNA of the CDR3: TGTGCCACCAGCAGAGACAGGGGCAGAGATCCTGAAGCTTTCTTT. Protein sequence: CATSRDRGRDPEAFF.

Turning to this clone: This specimen includes other DNA sequences encoding the same CDR3. The chain uses TRBV7-9 and TRBJ1-1; D call uncertain. The V and J ends lost 1 base and 5 bases respectively, with 2 bases between them. Germline CDR1 SEHNR, CDR2 FQNEAQ (reference sequence). The CDR3 loop spans 11 amino acids. The CDR3 DNA follows: TGTGCCAGCAGCTTAGGGACTGAAGCTTTCTTT. This encodes CASSLGTEAFF.

The table lists this clone with a few counts. The CDR3, as DNA: TGTGCCAGCAGACCAGCTAGCGGGGCCCAAGAGACCCAGTACTTC. Residues: CASRPASGAQETQYF. V gene TRBV6-1 combines with J gene TRBJ2-5, with TRBD2 matching 9 bases. The V segment lost 6 bases and the J segment 1 base; nucleotides outside the gene matches: 6. The germline V gene has CDR1 MNHNS and CDR2 SASEGT. The length of the CDR3 is 15 residues.

V is TRBV4-1 and J is TRBJ1-5, with 12 bases matching TRBD1. Germline V gene sequence: CDR1 MGHRA, CDR2 YSYEKL. V gave up 5 bases and J gave up 7 bases; unmatched junction bases: 18. CDR3 size: 19 residues. This CDR3 reads CASSYRDRGPGPRGQPQHF. The CDR3 nucleotides are TGCGCCAGCAGCTACCGGGACAGGGGGCCAGGCCCGAGGGGGCAGCCCCAGCATTTT.

The table lists this clone with a count of one. The rearrangement joins TRBV2 to TRBJ1-5; TRBD1 aligns across 7 bases. Germline CDR1 is SNHLY and CDR2 is FYNNEI. This CDR3 spans 14 amino acids. After removal of 4 bases from V and 6 bases from J, the junction contained 6 bases not matched to a gene. The CDR3 DNA reads as TGTGCCAGCAGTGGACAGGGCCAAGGTCAGCCCCAGCATTTT. Its protein product is CASSGQGQGQPQHF.

The rearrangement links TRBV14 to TRBJ2-1, with TRBD2 identical over 10 bases. Per the germline V gene, CDR1 is SGHDN and CDR2 is FVKESK. After removal of 1 base from V and 6 bases from J, the junction contained 27 bases not matched to a gene. This CDR3 region has 23 residues. In DNA, the CDR3 is TGTGCCAGCAGCCAAGGGGGGCCGACACGTCCCTATAGCGGGAGGAGGAAGGGCAATGAGCAGTTCTTC. This encodes CASSQGGPTRPYSGRRKGNEQFF.

The chain is built from TRBV15 and TRBJ2-5; tentatively, D is TRBD1 (5 bases). This CDR3 is 16 amino acids long. CDR1 and CDR2 (germline): LNHNV, YYDKDF (reference sequence). Trimming took 0 bases from V and 4 from J, leaving 15 bases between them. CDR3 in DNA: TGTGCCACCAGCAGAGACTGGCAGGGAAGAGGAGAGACCCAGTACTTC. Translated: CATSRDWQGRGETQYF.

This rearrangement joins TRBV27 to TRBJ1-1, with unresolved D. Trimming cost V 6 bases and J 1 base, with 15 bases left between them. The CDR3 loop spans 15 amino acids. The germline V gene has CDR1 MNHEY and CDR2 SMNVEV (reference sequence). CDR3 region: CASSRSGGWNTEAFF. The CDR3 region has the DNA TGTGCCAGCAGCCGATCCGGAGGATGGAACACTGAAGCTTTCTTT.

The chain recombines TRBV5-1 with TRBJ2-2; no clear D. The CDR3 totals 15 residues. V gave up 0 bases and J gave up 2 bases, with 8 bases separating them. Germline CDR1 is SGHRS and CDR2 is YFSETQ. CDR3 coding DNA: TGCGCCAGCAGCTTGGGGTTCGATAACACCGGGGAGCTGTTTTTT. This codes for CASSLGFDNTGELFF.

Concerning this clone: Additional DNA sequences in this sample encode the identical CDR3. The gene calls are TRBV5-1 and TRBJ2-2; the D gene is possibly TRBD1 (5 bases). CDR1 and CDR2 from the germline V gene are SGHRS and YFSETQ. The length of the CDR3 is 14 residues. V lost 1 base and J lost 1, with 5 bases in between. The CDR3 DNA sequence: TGCGCCAGCAGCTTGCAGGGGAACACCGGGGAGCTGTTTTTT. It is translated as CASSLQGNTGELFF.

Notes on this clone: The sample contains more than one DNA sequence encoding this CDR3. The chain recombines TRBV29-1 with TRBJ2-3; 7 bases line up with TRBD1. The CDR3 covers 13 residues. CDR1 is SQVTM and CDR2 is ANQGSEA in the germline V gene. V gave up 7 bases and J gave up 1 base; unmatched junction bases: 5. CDR3 bases: TGCAGCGCTAGACAGGGAGGCACAGATACGCAGTATTTT. This codes for CSARQGGTDTQYF.

The chain combines TRBV6-6 with TRBJ2-7, with D perhaps TRBD1 or TRBD2 (6 bases each). The germline V gene encodes CDR1 MNHNY and CDR2 SVGAGI (reference sequence). V lost 8 bases to trimming and J lost 3 bases, with 17 bases between them. CDR3 length: 14 amino acids. CDR3 in amino acids: CASSPLGGSYEQYF. The DNA for the CDR3 is TGTGCCAGCTCGCCCCTCGGGGGCAGCTACGAGCAGTACTTC.

The chain joins TRBV4-1 to TRBJ2-2, with D possibly being TRBD2 (6 bases). V was clipped by 4 bases and J by 1 base, with 16 bases between them. Germline lookup yields CDR1 MGHRA and CDR2 YSYEKL. The CDR3 sequence is 17 residues long. The CDR3 sequence is CASSLSGTSLNTGELFF. The CDR3 DNA reads as TGCGCCAGCAGCCTATCCGGGACTTCCTTGAACACCGGGGAGCTGTTTTTT.